A single sample gave rise to the 9 T cell receptor beta chains below, sequenced in a study of OX40 agonist ivuxolimab in advanced cancers. Generated by immunoSEQ multiplex PCR, the TCRdb table keeps only in-frame clones and is missing some. The sample includes under 80,000 clones, more than 70% of them seen just once. Specimen: CD4+ or CD8+ T cells sorted from blood, collected in a trial of the OX40 agonist ivuxolimab. All receptors come from an adult with an advanced solid tumor such as melanoma, head and neck, liver or kidney cancer.

This rearrangement joins TRBV6-5 to TRBJ2-3; D might be TRBD1 or TRBD2, each matching 5 bases. V lost 2 bases and J lost 4, with 16 bases in between. This CDR3 contains 16 residues. Germline-derived CDR1 and CDR2 are MNHEY and SVGAGI. CDR3 in DNA: TGTGCCAGCAGTTACCAAATTTGGGGCGGGTCAGATACGCAGTATTTT. This encodes CASSYQIWGGSDTQYF.

CDR3 loop: CASSLQNEQYF. In DNA form, the CDR3 reads TGTGCCAGCAGCCTTCAGAACGAGCAGTACTTC. This chain joins TRBV28 and TRBJ2-7; D not resolved. The CDR3 runs 11 residues. V lost 6 bases, J lost 5 bases, and 8 bases lay in between. The V gene's germline CDR1 is MDHEN and CDR2 SYDVKM.

This clone has just one count. V usage is TRBV6-1 and J usage is TRBJ1-4; 8 nucleotides align to TRBD1. The junction had 9 bases not matched to a gene; V was cut back by 11 bases and J by 7 bases. CDR3 size: 13 residues. Germline V gene data show CDR1 as MNHNS and CDR2 as SASEGT. CDR3 nucleotides: TGTGCCGGAAGGGGACAGGCTCTTGAAAAACTGTTTTTT. Residues: CAGRGQALEKLFF.

This clone was seen a handful of times. For the CDR3, the DNA is TGTGCCAGCAGTTACTCGAGGACAGGGGGCTTCTATGGCTACACCTTC. Protein: CASSYSRTGGFYGYTF. The chain recombines TRBV6-5 with TRBJ1-2; 11 bases map to TRBD1. V dropped 0 bases and J dropped 4; count of bases not matched to a gene: 4. Germline CDR1 is MNHEY and CDR2 is SVGAGI. The CDR3 has 16 amino acids.

The chain carries TRBV6-4 and TRBJ2-4; 8 bases map to TRBD1. CDR3 size: 16 residues. J lost 1 base, V lost 2 bases, and 4 bases had no gene match. CDR1 and CDR2 (germline): MRHNA, SNTAGT. Here the CDR3 reads CASSDPQGAAKNIQYF. The CDR3 coding sequence is TGTGCCAGCAGTGACCCCCAGGGGGCGGCCAAAAACATTCAGTACTTC.

The count of this clone is one. The CDR3 nucleotides are TGTGCCAGCAGCATCTCGGACAGTAACTATGGCTACACCTTC. Protein: CASSISDSNYGYTF. The chain combines TRBV2 with TRBJ1-2; D perhaps matches TRBD1 (6 bases). Looked up from germline, CDR1 is SNHLY and CDR2 is FYNNEI. Deletions cut 6 bases from V and 1 base from J, with 12 bases between. This CDR3 is 14 amino acids long.

This clone was recorded only once. V usage is TRBV6-5 and J usage is TRBJ1-1; D not certain. Germline V gives CDR1 MNHEY, CDR2 SVGAGI. The CDR3 is 15 amino acids. V was shortened by 3 bases and J by 2 bases, with 13 bases between the two germline ends. This CDR3 reads CASSYIPDGNTEAFF. In DNA form, the CDR3 reads TGTGCCAGCAGTTATATTCCCGACGGCAACACTGAAGCTTTCTTT.

The chain recombines TRBV11-2 with TRBJ2-5; D is undetermined. V was clipped by 1 base and J by 11 bases, with 14 bases between them. The CDR3 has 13 residues. Per the germline V gene, CDR1 is SGHAT and CDR2 is FQNNGV. The CDR3 DNA is TGTGCCAGCAGCTTAGTCCTGACGGGTGGGCAGTACTTC. Protein: CASSLVLTGGQYF. The complete variable domain, with remaining parts taken from reference TRBV11-2 and TRBJ2-5, reads EAGVAQSPRYKIIEKRQSVAFWCNPISGHATLYWYQQILGQGPKLLIQFQNNGVVDDSQLPKDRFSAERLKGVDSTLKIQPAKLEDSAVYLCASSLVLTGGQYFGPGTRLLVL.

Comment on this clone: One end of the junction does not line up with germline, which may come from a read error. This sequence joins TRBV7-7 and TRBJ2-1; perhaps TRBD2 as D (6 bases). The V gene's germline CDR1 is SSHAT and CDR2 FNYEAQ (reference sequence). This CDR3 region has 14 residues. The CDR3 nucleotides are TGTGCTAGCAGCTTATCGGGGGCCTACAATGAGCAGTTCTTC. This sequence encodes CASSLSGAYNEQFF.